This T cell receptor beta chain stems from a study of blood T cell repertoires in COVID-19. Generated by immunoSEQ multiplex PCR, the TCRdb table keeps only in-frame clones and is missing some. The sample lists 150,000 or so clones, over 65% occurring once. Participants were aged roughly 18 to 100 years from about 25 US areas. Germline V gene sequence: CDR1 MDHEN, CDR2 SYDVKM. This CDR3 contains 15 residues. The ends lost 4 bases at V and 5 bases at J; junction bases unmatched: 8. Material: PBMCs or T cells enriched from blood (not recorded which). The source of this sequence is a woman in her forties or fifties who had recovered from COVID-19. This rearrangement joins TRBV28 to TRBJ2-5, with TRBD1 matching 9 bases. The CDR3 DNA sequence: TGTGCCAGCAGTTCCCGGGACAGGGCGTGGGAGACCCAGTACTTC. Amino acid sequence: CASSSRDRAWETQYF.